These 13 T cell receptor beta chains share one sample of origin, sequenced in a study of blood T cell repertoires in COVID-19. Sequencing was performed with immunoSEQ multiplex PCR; in TCRdb, only in-frame clones are kept and a portion is missing. The table records hundreds of thousands of clones, over 75% of them present only once. The sample consisted of PBMCs or T cells enriched from blood (not recorded which). The source of these receptors is a woman aged 25 to 45 who had recovered from COVID-19.

This clone has just one count. The V gene is TRBV7-9, the J gene TRBJ1-4; weak D call: TRBD1 (6 bases). Germline V gene lookup returns CDR1 SEHNR and CDR2 FQNEAQ (reference sequence). CDR3 length equals 14 residues. Trimming took off 4 bases at V and 8 bases at J, with 14 bases between the two ends. CDR3 sequence reads: CASSSSGGGEKLFF. The CDR3 DNA follows: TGTGCCAGCAGCTCAAGCGGGGGCGGCGAAAAACTGTTTTTT.

The gene calls are TRBV28 and TRBJ1-4, with a tentative D call TRBD1 (5 bases). V dropped 4 bases and J dropped 6 bases, with 12 bases sitting between them. This CDR3 contains 14 residues. Germline-derived CDR1 and CDR2 are MDHEN and SYDVKM. The DNA of the CDR3 is TGTGCCAGCAGTTCAGTGGGGCGGCATGAAAAACTGTTTTTT. Translating gives CASSSVGRHEKLFF. Full variable domain (rest looked up from reference TRBV28 and TRBJ1-4): DVKVTQSSRYLVKRTGEKVFLECVQDMDHENMFWYRQDPGLGLRLIYFSYDVKMKEKGDIPEGYSVSREKKERFSLILESASTNQTSMYLCASSSVGRHEKLFFGSGTQLSVL.

This clone has just one count. The chain combines TRBV19 with TRBJ1-1, with a weak D call TRBD1 (5 bases). The V and J ends lost 4 bases and 6 bases respectively, with 15 bases between them. Germline CDR1 LNHDA, CDR2 SQIVND (reference sequence). This CDR3 has 14 amino acids. The CDR3 sequence is CASSTDGRDAEAFF. CDR3 sequence (DNA): TGTGCCAGTAGTACGGACGGGAGGGACGCTGAAGCTTTCTTT.

This rearrangement joins TRBV5-4 to TRBJ2-2; D is ambiguous. Deletions cut 0 bases from V and 1 base from J, with 4 bases between. Germline V gives CDR1 SGHNT, CDR2 YYREEE (reference sequence). This CDR3 region has 14 residues. The CDR3 DNA is TGTGCCAGCAGCTTGGCGGTGAACACCGGGGAGCTGTTTTTT. This sequence encodes CASSLAVNTGELFF.

The chain employs TRBV2 and TRBJ2-6; 9 bases agree with TRBD1. J lost 1 base, V lost 7 bases, and 11 bases had no gene match. The CDR3 spans 18 residues. Germline V lookup: CDR1 SNHLY, CDR2 FYNNEI. This chain's CDR3 is CASIEQGAGASGANVLTF. In DNA form, the CDR3 reads TGTGCCAGCATAGAACAGGGGGCAGGGGCTTCTGGGGCCAACGTCCTGACTTTC.

The V gene is TRBV12-5, the J gene TRBJ1-5, with D perhaps TRBD1 (5 bases). Germline V gene data show CDR1 as LGHNT and CDR2 as FRNRAP. The CDR3 is 15 amino acids. Between the trimmed V and J ends, which lost 1 base and 9 bases, there was a span of 16 bases. The CDR3 DNA sequence: TGTGCTAGTGGTTTGGCCGATGGGGGGTATAGGCCCCAGCATTTT. Encoded protein: CASGLADGGYRPQHF.

The chain joins TRBV7-9 to TRBJ1-4; the match to TRBD1 covers 9 bases. This CDR3 contains 15 residues. CDR1 is SEHNR and CDR2 is FQNEAQ in the germline V gene (reference sequence). V lost 5 bases to trimming and J lost 8 bases; unmatched junction nucleotides: 9. CDR3: CASSQRGQGREKLFF. DNA of the CDR3: TGTGCCAGCAGCCAAAGAGGACAGGGGAGGGAAAAACTGTTTTTT.

This clone was seen only a few times. The chain couples TRBV15 to TRBJ1-2; maybe TRBD1 (5 bases). Germline assignment: CDR1 LNHNV and CDR2 YYDKDF (reference sequence). The CDR3 spans 13 residues. V was cut by 2 bases and J by 4 bases, with 8 bases left in between. As DNA, the CDR3 is TGTGCCACCAGCAGAAGACAGTCCTATGGCTACACCTTC. Its translation is CATSRRQSYGYTF.

This chain joins TRBV19 and TRBJ1-5; D ambiguous. V dropped 10 bases and J dropped 3 bases, with 13 bases sitting between them. Per germline, CDR1 LNHDA and CDR2 SQIVND (reference sequence). CDR3 length: 13 residues. CDR3 nucleotide sequence: TGTGCCACCGGGTGGAGGGACAATCAGCCCCAGCATTTT. Translating it yields CATGWRDNQPQHF.

This clone has only a few counts. This rearrangement joins TRBV2 to TRBJ1-2; 9 bases fit TRBD1. Germline V lookup: CDR1 SNHLY, CDR2 FYNNEI. The CDR3 contains 15 residues. After removal of 4 bases from V and 7 bases from J, the junction contained 10 bases not matched to a gene. The CDR3 region has the DNA TGTGCCAGCAGTGTACCCACAGGGGGCGCGGGTGGCTACACCTTC. Its translation is CASSVPTGGAGGYTF.

The chain employs TRBV28 and TRBJ2-7, with TRBD1 matching over 8 bases. Per the germline V gene, CDR1 is MDHEN and CDR2 is SYDVKM. The junction had 11 bases not matched to a gene; V was cut back by 7 bases and J by 0 bases. The CDR3 spans 16 residues. The CDR3 region is CASTLDRTGNSYEQYF. For the CDR3, the DNA is TGTGCCAGCACCCTCGACCGGACAGGGAACTCCTACGAGCAGTACTTC.

The rearrangement joins TRBV7-2 to TRBJ1-6; 10 bases fit TRBD1. The CDR3 spans 15 residues. V was pared by 2 bases and J by 8 bases, with 3 bases of the junction left unmatched. Germline V gene sequence: CDR1 SGHTA, CDR2 FQGNSA. The DNA for the CDR3 is TGTGCCAGCAGCTTAACCGGGACAGGGGATTCACCCCTCCACTTT. Translation: CASSLTGTGDSPLHF.

The chain employs TRBV27 and TRBJ1-2, with TRBD1 as a possible D gene (5 bases). V was pared by 5 bases and J by 4 bases, with 11 bases between. Germline CDR1 reads MNHEY; CDR2 reads SMNVEV (reference sequence). The CDR3 totals 13 residues. This chain's CDR3 is CASSVRVVYGYTF. As DNA, the CDR3 is TGTGCCAGCAGTGTCAGGGTTGTCTATGGCTACACCTTC.